This T cell receptor beta chain was sequenced during a study of CD8 T cells in Susac syndrome. An input of roughly 0.45 to 1 ug of RNA was subjected to reverse transcription using random hexamers. Across 54 Vbeta and 13 Jbeta, TCR beta CDR3 was amplified with immunoSEQ multiplex PCR. A single record per CDR3 protein comes from TCRdb applying MiXCR to the immunoSEQ multiplex PCR reads. The sample includes 150,000 to 200,000 distinct CDR3 sequences, roughly 96% seen only once; the top ten take about 0.096%. The authors carried out high-throughput sequencing of TCR beta. They applied it to CD8+ and CD4+ T cells obtained from blood. It was negative isolation that provided the CD8+ and CD4+ T cells, whereas TEMRA cells were enriched by FACS. A remark on this clonotype: The antigen remains unidentified.

Study conclusions and caveats: The study's TCR sequencing and HLA analysis covered a relatively small number of individuals, and the study acknowledged this.

The source material was CD4+ T cells from PBMCs. The TCR originated in a human donor with multiple sclerosis.

In DNA, the CDR3 is TGTGCCAGCAGCGAGAGGCTAGCGGATAGTACGCAGTATTTT. The encoded protein is CASSERLADSTQYF. The chain links TRBV9 to TRBJ2-3; 7 nucleotides align to TRBD2. The CDR3 is made up of 14 amino acids. J lost 8 bases, V lost 3 bases, and 9 bases had no gene match. Looked up from germline, CDR1 is SGDLS and CDR2 is YYNGEE.